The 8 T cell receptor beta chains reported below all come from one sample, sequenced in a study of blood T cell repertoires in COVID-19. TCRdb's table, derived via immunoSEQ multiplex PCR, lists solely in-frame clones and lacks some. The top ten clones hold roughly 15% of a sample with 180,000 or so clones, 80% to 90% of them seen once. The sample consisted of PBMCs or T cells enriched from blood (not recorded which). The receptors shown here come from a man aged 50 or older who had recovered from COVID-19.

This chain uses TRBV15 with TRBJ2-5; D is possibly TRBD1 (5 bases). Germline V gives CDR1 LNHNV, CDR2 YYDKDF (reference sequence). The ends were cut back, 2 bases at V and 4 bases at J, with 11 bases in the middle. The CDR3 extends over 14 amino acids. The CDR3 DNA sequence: TGTGCCACCAGCAGAAGGGGAATCGGAGAGACCCAGTACTTC. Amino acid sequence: CATSRRGIGETQYF.

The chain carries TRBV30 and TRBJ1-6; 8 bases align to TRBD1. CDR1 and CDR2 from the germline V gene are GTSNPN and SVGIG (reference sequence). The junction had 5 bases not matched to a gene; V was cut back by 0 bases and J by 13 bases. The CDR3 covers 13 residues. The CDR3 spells CAWSVQGGSPLHF. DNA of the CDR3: TGTGCCTGGAGTGTACAGGGGGGCTCTCCCCTCCACTTT.

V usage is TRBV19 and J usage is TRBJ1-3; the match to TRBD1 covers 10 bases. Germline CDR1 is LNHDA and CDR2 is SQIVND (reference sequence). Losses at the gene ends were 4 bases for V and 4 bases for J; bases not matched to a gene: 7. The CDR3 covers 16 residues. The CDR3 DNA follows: TGTGCCAGTAGTACCCTCGGGACAGGGGCCGGAAACACCATATATTTT. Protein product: CASSTLGTGAGNTIYF.

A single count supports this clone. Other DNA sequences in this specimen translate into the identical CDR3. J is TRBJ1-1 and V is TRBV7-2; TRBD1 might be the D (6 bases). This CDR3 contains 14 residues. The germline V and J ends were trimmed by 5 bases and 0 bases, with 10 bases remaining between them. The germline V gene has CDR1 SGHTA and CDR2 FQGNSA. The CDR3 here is CASSQGQLNTEAFF. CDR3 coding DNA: TGTGCCAGCAGCCAAGGACAGTTGAACACTGAAGCTTTCTTT. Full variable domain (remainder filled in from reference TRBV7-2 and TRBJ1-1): GAGVSQSPSNKVTEKGKDVELRCDPISGHTALYWYRQSLGQGLEFLIYFQGNSAPDKSGLPSDRFSAERTGGSVSTLTIQRTQQEDSAVYLCASSQGQLNTEAFFGQGTRLTVV.

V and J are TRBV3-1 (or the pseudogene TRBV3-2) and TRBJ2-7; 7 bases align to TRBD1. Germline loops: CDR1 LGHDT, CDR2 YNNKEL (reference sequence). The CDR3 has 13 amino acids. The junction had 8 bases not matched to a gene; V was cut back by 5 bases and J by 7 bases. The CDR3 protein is CASSSRQGGEQYF. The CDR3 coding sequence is TGTGCCAGCAGCTCCAGACAGGGTGGTGAGCAGTACTTC.

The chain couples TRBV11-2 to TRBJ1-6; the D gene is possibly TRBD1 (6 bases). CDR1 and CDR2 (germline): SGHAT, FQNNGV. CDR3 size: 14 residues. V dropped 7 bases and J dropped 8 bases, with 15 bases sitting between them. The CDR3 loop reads CASTPGTGYSPLHF. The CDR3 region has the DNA TGTGCCAGCACCCCCGGCACAGGGTATTCACCCCTCCACTTT. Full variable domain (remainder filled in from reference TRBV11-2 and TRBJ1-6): EAGVAQSPRYKIIEKRQSVAFWCNPISGHATLYWYQQILGQGPKLLIQFQNNGVVDDSQLPKDRFSAERLKGVDSTLKIQPAKLEDSAVYLCASTPGTGYSPLHFGNGTRLTVT.

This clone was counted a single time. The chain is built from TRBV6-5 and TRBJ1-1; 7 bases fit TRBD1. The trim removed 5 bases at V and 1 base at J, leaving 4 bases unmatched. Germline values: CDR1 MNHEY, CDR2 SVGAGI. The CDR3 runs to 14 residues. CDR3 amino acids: CASSHRDRNTEAFF. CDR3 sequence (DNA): TGTGCCAGCAGTCACCGGGACAGGAACACTGAAGCTTTCTTT.

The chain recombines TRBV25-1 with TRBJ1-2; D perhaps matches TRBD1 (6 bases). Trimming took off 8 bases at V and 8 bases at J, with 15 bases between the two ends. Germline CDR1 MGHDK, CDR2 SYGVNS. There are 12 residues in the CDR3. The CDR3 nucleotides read TGTGCCAGCCGAGAGGGGGGGAGCGGCTACACCTTC. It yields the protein CASREGGSGYTF.